This record covers a single T cell receptor (beta chain). Its antigen target is currently unknown. No much larger clone is present one base from it, and per-base qualities are unavailable. TCR beta VDJ combination and CDR3 sequence profiling used genomic DNA as the template. An Illumina HiSeq 2000 was the platform used for TCR repertoire sequencing. In the source study's methods: Repertoires were assessed using TRBV/TRBJ rearrangement plots, CDR3 size and DJ length profiles, and Simpson's diversity index. The most abundant DNA sequence in the deep sequencing data was defined as the immunodominant clone. CDR3 amino acid sequences were screened for sharing across subjects and were compared with published repertoires and the VDJdb database. TCRdb ran its own pipeline on the public reads, namely fastp trimming at Q25 and MiXCR clone calling, and kept in-frame beta chains. Each entry is one CDR3 protein sequence, shown with its most common DNA and genes. The V and J calls here are based on TCRdb, not the publication. The sample table lists hundreds of thousands of distinct CDR3 sequences, about a third of them with a count of one. Less than 0.85% of the sample lies in the top ten.

V is pared back by 10 bases and J by 2 bases, with 12 bases lying between the germline termini. CDR3 length: 13 amino acids, cysteine to phenylalanine. The sequence is cut down to CDR3 DNA, 39 bases in frame from base 1. CDR1 and CDR2, per the germline V gene, are ENHRY and SYGVKD. This sample was taken from a study of CD8+CD57+ T cells in acquired aplastic anemia (dated by TCRdb to 2016 to 2018). Regarding the complete study: Extracted DNA from sorted CD4+ and CD8+ cells averaged approximately 3.4 ug, ranging from about 0.17 to 30 ug. CD8+CD57+ expansion was defined as a frequency above the mean frequency observed in healthy subjects. Overall study results and their limits: CD8+ Simpson's diversity did not differ significantly between patients and healthy controls (P=0.060). Although twenty-nine CD8+ CDR3 sequences were shared by patients and controls, these sequences appeared highly expressed in patients and within the immunodominant clones of patients.

The patients picked for sequencing were ones in whom flow cytometry had shown an expansion of CD8+CD57+ cells. All patients had severe acquired aplastic anemia diagnosed by International Study of Aplastic Anemia and Agranulocytosis and Camitta criteria. No therapy had been received by the patients at the time of blood sampling. In the study, sorted CD4+ and CD8+ blood T cells from patients with severe aplastic anemia and from healthy subjects underwent deep sequencing of TCR repertoires. In the USA, patient enrollment took place under clinicaltrials.gov protocols 00001620, 01623167, 00001397, 00071045, 00081523 and 00961064. Ficoll-Paque density gradient centrifugation was used to isolate peripheral blood mononuclear cells. Before DNA was extracted, CD4+ and CD8+ T cells were sorted using either FACS or magnetic beads.

The receptor was derived from a human donor with aplastic anemia. The receptor chain draws on TRBV10-3 and TRBJ1-5; the D segment cannot be called with confidence. What was sequenced was sorted CD4+, CD8+, or CD8+CD57+ T cells (not recorded which) from PBMCs. The encoded CDR3 is CASMQEGNQPQHF. The nucleotide sequence reads as follows: TGTGCCAGCATGCAGGAGGGCAATCAGCCCCAGCATTTT.